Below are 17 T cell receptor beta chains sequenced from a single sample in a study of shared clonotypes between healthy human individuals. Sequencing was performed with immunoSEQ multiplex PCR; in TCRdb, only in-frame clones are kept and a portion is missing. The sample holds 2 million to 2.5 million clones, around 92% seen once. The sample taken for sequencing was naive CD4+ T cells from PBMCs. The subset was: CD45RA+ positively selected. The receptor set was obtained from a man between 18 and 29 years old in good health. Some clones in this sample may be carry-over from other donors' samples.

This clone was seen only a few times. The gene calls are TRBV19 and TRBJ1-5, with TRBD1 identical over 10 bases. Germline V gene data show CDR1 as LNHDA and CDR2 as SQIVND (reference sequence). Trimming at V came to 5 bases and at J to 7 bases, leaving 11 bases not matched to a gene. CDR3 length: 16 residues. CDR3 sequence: CASSPHDRGPFQPQHF. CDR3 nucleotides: TGTGCCAGTAGTCCCCACGACAGGGGGCCCTTCCAGCCCCAGCATTTT. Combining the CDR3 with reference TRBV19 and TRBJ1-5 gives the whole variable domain DGGITQSPKYLFRKEGQNVTLSCEQNLNHDAMYWYRQDPGQGLRLIYYSQIVNDFQKGDIAEGYSVSREKKESFPLTVTSAQKNPTAFYLCASSPHDRGPFQPQHFGDGTRLSIL.

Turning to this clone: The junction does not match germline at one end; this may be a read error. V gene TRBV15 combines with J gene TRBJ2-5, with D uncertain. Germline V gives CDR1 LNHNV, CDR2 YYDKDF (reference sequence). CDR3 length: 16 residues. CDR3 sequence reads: CATSRDYTPAQKTQYF. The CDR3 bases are TGTGCCACCAGCAGAGACTATACACCCGCCCAAAAGACCCAGTACTTC.

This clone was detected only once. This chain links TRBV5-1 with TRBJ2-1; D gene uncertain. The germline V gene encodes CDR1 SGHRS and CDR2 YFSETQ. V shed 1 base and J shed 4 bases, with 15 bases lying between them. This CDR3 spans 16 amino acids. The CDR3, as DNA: TGCGCCAGCAGCTTGCAAATTGTTGCAAATTACAATGAGCAGTTCTTC. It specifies CASSLQIVANYNEQFF. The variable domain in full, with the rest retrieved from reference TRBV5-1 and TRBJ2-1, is KAGVTQTPRYLIKTRGQQVTLSCSPISGHRSVSWYQQTPGQGLQFLFEYFSETQRNKGNFPGRFSGRQFSNSRSEMNVSTLELGDSALYLCASSLQIVANYNEQFFGPGTRLTVL.

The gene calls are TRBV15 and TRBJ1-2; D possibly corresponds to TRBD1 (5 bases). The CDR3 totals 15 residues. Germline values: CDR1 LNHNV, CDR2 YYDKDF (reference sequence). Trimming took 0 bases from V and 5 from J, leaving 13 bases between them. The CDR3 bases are TGTGCCACCAGCAGAGATGTAGCCAGGGCGTATGGCTACACCTTC. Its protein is CATSRDVARAYGYTF.

In DNA, the CDR3 is TGTGCCAGCAGCCATACAGGGGCACTATACGAGCAGTACTTC. It codes for CASSHTGALYEQYF. The J gene is TRBJ2-7, the V gene TRBV5-4; 7 bases map to TRBD1. In germline, CDR1 is SGHNT, CDR2 YYREEE (reference sequence). The CDR3 runs to 14 residues. V dropped 4 bases and J dropped 4; count of bases not matched to a gene: 8.

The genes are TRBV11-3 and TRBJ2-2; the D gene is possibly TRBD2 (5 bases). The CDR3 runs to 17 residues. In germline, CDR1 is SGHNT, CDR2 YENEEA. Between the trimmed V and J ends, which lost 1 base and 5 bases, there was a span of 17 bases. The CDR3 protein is CASSLGRSRGGTGELFF. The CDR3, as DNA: TGTGCCAGCAGCTTAGGGAGGAGTCGGGGTGGTACCGGGGAGCTGTTTTTT.

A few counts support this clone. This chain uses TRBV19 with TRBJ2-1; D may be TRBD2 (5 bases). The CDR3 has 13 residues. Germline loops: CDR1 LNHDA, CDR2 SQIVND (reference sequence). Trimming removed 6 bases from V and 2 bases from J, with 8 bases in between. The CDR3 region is CASRRETYNEQFF. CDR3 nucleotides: TGTGCCAGTAGGAGGGAAACCTACAATGAGCAGTTCTTC.

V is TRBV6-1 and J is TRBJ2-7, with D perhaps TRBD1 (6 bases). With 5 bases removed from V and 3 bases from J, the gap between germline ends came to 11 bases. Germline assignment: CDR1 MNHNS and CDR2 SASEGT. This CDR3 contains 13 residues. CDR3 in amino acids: CASSMGAYYEQYF. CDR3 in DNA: TGTGCCAGCAGTATGGGGGCGTACTACGAGCAGTACTTC.

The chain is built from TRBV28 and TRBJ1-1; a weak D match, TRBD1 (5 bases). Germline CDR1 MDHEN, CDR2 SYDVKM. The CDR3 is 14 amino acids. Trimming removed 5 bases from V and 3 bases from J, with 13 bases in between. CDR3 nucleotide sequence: TGTGCCAGCAGTGCCGGGGGGAAGGACACTGAAGCTTTCTTT. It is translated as CASSAGGKDTEAFF.

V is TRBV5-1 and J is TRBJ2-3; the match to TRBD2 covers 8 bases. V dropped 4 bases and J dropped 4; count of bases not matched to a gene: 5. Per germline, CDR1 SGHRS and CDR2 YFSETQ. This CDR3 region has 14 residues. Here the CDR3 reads CASSHPTSADTQYF. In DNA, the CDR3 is TGCGCCAGCAGCCACCCGACTAGCGCAGATACGCAGTATTTT. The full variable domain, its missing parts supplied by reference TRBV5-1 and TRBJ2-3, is KAGVTQTPRYLIKTRGQQVTLSCSPISGHRSVSWYQQTPGQGLQFLFEYFSETQRNKGNFPGRFSGRQFSNSRSEMNVSTLELGDSALYLCASSHPTSADTQYFGPGTRLTVL.

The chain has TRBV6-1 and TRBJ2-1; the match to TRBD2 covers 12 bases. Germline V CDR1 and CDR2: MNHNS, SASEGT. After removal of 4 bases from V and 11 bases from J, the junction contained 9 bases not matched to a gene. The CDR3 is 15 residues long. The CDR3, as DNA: TGTGCCAGCAGTGGGGCGACTAGCGGGAGCAGCCAGCAGTTCTTC. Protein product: CASSGATSGSSQQFF.

CDR3 nucleotides: TGTGCCAGTACGCGGGGGGCCACCTCCTACGAGCAGTACTTC. Protein product: CASTRGATSYEQYF. The chain couples TRBV2 to TRBJ2-7, with 8 bases fitting TRBD2. Germline CDR1 is SNHLY and CDR2 is FYNNEI. The CDR3 length is 14 residues. Losses at the gene ends were 9 bases for V and 0 bases for J; bases not matched to a gene: 7.

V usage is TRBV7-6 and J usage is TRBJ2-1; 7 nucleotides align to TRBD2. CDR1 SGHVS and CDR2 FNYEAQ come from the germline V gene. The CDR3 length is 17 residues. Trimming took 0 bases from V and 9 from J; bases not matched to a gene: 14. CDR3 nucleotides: TGTGCCAGCAGCTTAGCTGGGAGTTGGCGGGAGAGCGGTGAGCAGTTCTTC. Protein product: CASSLAGSWRESGEQFF.

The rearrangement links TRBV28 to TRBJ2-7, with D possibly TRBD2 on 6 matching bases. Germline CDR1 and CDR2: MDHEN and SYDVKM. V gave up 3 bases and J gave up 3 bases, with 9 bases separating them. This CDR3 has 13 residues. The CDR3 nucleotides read TGTGCCAGCAGTTTGGCGGGGCTCTACGAGCAGTACTTC. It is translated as CASSLAGLYEQYF.

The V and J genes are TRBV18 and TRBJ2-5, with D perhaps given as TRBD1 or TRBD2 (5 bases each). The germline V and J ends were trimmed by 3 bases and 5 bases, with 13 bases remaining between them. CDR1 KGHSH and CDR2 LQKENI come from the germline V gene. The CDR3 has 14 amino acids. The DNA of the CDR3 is TGTGCCAGCTCACCTTCGAGCGAGGGGGAGACCCAGTACTTC. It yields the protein CASSPSSEGETQYF.

DNA of the CDR3: TGCGCCAGCAGCCAAGCGGTTAGCGGGAGGGCCACCGGGGAGCTGTTTTTT. The encoded protein is CASSQAVSGRATGELFF. This chain links TRBV4-3 with TRBJ2-2; 11 bases are shared with TRBD2. V lost 1 base and J lost 4; bases outside the gene matches: 5. The V gene's germline CDR1 is LGHNA and CDR2 YSLEER. The CDR3 has 17 amino acids.

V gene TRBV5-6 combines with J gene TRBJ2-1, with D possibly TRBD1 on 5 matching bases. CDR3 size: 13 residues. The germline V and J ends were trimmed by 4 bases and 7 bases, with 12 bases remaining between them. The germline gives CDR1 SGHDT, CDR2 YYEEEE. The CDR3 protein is CASSHLRGNEQFF. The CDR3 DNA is TGTGCCAGCAGCCATCTTAGGGGTAATGAGCAGTTCTTC.